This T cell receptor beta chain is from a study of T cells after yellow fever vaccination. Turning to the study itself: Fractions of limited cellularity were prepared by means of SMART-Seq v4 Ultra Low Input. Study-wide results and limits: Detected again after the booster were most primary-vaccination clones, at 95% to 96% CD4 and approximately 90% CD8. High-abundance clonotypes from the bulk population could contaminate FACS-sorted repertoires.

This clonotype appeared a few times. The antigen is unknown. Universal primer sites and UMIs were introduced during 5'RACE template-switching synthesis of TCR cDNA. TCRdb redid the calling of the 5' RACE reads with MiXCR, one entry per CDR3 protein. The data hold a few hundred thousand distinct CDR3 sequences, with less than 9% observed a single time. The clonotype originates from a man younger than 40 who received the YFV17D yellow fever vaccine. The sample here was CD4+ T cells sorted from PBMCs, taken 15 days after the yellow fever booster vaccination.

The CDR3 here is CASSYGQGVKNIQYF. The CDR3 DNA reads as TGCGCCAGCAGCTATGGACAGGGAGTCAAAAACATTCAGTACTTC. The genes are TRBV5-1 and TRBJ2-4, with TRBD1 matching over 8 bases. Germline V CDR1 and CDR2: SGHRS, YFSETQ. The CDR3 is 15 residues long. Trimming at V came to 3 bases and at J to 3 bases, leaving 5 bases not matched to a gene.